This paragraph reports one T cell receptor beta chain. The data originate from a study of blood T cell repertoires in COVID-19. Study in general: Sites in the United States, Italy and Spain provided acute and convalescent COVID-19 samples. Sources were T cells, B-cell-depleted T cells, or PBMCs; the material itself was cDNA or gDNA.

Trimming removed 2 bases at V and 10 bases at J, with 23 bases between. This CDR3 spans 17 amino acids. Germline-derived CDR1 and CDR2 are WSHSY and SAAADI. Assay used: immunoSEQ multiplex PCR; TCRdb lists only in-frame clones, some missing. This sample has about 130,000 clones, with 70% to 90% found just once. Sequenced material: peripheral blood. The chain uses TRBV10-2 and TRBJ1-4, with D possibly matching TRBD1 (6 bases). This sequence was found in a human donor in a cohort sampled during active COVID-19. The DNA for the CDR3 is TGCGCCAGCAGTGAGATCGTTAGTAGTGTGGGGGCGGGAAAACTGTTTTTT. It translates to CASSEIVSSVGAGKLFF.